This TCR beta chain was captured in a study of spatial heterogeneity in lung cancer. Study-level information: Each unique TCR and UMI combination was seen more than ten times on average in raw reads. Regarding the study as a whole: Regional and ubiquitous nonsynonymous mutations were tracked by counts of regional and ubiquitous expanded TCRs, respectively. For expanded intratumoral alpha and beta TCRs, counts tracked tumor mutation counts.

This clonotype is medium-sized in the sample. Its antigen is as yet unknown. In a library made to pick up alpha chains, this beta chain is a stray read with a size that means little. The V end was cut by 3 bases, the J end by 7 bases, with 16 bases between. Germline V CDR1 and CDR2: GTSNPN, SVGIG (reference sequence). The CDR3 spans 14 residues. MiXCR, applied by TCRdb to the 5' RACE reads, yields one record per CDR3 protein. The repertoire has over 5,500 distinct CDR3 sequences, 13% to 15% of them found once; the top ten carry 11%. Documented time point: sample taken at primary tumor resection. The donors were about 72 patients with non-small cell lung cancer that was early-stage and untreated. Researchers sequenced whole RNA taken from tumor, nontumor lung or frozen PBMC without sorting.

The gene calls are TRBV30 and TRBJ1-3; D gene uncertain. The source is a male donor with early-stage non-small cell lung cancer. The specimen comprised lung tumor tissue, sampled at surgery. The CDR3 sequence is CAWRRGSLGNTIYF. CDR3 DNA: TGTGCCTGGAGGCGAGGCAGCCTGGGGAACACCATATATTTT.